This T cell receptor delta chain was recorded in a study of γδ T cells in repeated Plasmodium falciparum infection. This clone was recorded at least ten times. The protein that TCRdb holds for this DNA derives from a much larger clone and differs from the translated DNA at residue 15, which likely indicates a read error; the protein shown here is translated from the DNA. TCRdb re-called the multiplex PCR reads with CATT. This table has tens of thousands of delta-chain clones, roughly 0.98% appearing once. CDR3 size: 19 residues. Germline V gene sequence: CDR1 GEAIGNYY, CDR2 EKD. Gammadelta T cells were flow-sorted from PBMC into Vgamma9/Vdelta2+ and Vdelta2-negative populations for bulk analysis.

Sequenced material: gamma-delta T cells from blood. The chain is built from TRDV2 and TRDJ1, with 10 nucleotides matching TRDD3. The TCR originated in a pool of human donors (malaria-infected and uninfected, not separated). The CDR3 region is CACDTVMGTGGFATVKLIF. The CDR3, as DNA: TGTGCCTGTGACACCGTCATGGGGACTGGGGGATTCGCCACCGTTAAACTCATCTTT.